The clone carrying this T cell receptor (beta chain) was counted ten times or more. The V segment lost 5 bases and the J segment 1 base; nucleotides outside the gene matches: 17. The germline V gene encodes CDR1 SGHVS and CDR2 FNYEAQ. The CDR3 contains 20 residues. This entry is derived from a study of T cell repertoires in cytomegalovirus infection. Study context: Both a matching HLA type and CMV infection were indicated by public TCR beta signatures.

MiXCR, applied by TCRdb to the reads, yields one record per CDR3 protein. The sample lists about 210,000 distinct CDR3 sequences, around 6.4% occurring once. Sequenced input: PBMCs. The origin of this receptor is a human donor in good health (CMV status not recorded). Some clones in this sample may be carry-over from other donors' samples. This chain uses TRBV7-6 with TRBJ2-1; the match to TRBD2 covers 10 bases. CDR3 nucleotides: TGTGCCAGCAGCCATCGGGGGCCCCTAAGCGGGGGGGCTTCCTACAATGAGCAGTTCTTC. It codes for CASSHRGPLSGGASYNEQFF.